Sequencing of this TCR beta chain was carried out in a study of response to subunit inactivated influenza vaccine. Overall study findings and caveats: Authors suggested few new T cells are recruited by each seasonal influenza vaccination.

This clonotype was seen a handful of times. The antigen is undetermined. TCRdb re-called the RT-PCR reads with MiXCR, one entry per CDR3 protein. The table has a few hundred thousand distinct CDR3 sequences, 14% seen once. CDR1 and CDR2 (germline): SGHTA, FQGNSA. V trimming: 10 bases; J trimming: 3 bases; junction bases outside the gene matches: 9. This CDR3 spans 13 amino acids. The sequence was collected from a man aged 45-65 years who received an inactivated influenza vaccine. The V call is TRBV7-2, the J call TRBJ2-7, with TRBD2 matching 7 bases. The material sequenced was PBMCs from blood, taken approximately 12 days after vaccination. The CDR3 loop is CATKVAGNYEQYF. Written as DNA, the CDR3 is TGTGCCACAAAGGTAGCGGGTAACTACGAGCAGTACTTC.